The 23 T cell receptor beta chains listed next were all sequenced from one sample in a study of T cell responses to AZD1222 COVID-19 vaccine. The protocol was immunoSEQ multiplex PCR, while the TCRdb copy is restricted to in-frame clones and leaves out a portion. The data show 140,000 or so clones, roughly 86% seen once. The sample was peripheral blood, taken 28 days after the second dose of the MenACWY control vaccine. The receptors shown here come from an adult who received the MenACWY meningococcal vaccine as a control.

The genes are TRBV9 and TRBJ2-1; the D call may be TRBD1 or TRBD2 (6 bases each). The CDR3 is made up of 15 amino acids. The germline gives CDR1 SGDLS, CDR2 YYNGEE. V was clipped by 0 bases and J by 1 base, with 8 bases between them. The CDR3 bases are TGTGCCAGCAGCGTAGGGAGGGGGTCCTACAATGAGCAGTTCTTC. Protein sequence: CASSVGRGSYNEQFF.

CDR3 sequence: CSVEDRRNEKLFF. DNA of the CDR3: TGCAGCGTTGAGGACAGGAGGAATGAAAAACTGTTTTTT. This sequence joins TRBV29-1 and TRBJ1-4; TRBD1 matches at 7 bases. The CDR3 runs 13 residues. V lost 3 bases, J lost 5 bases, and 3 bases stayed unmatched. Germline V CDR1 and CDR2: SQVTM, ANQGSEA.

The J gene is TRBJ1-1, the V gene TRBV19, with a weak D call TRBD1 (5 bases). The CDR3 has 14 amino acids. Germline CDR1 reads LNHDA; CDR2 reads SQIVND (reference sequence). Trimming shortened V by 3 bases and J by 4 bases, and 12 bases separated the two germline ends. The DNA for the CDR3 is TGTGCCAGTAGTATTGGGGACCCGGCCACTGAAGCTTTCTTT. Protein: CASSIGDPATEAFF.

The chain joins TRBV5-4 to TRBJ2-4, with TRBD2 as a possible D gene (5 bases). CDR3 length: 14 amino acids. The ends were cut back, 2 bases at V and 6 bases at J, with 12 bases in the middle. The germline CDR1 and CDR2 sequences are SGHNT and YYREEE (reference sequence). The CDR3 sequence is CASSFRAEGNIQYF. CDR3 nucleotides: TGTGCCAGCAGCTTCCGAGCCGAGGGAAACATTCAGTACTTC.

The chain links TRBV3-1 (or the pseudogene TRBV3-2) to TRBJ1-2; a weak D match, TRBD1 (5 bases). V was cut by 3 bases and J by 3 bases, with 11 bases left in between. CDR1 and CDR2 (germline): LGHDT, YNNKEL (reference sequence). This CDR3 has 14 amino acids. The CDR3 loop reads CASSHLGHYYGYTF. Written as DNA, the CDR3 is TGTGCCAGCAGCCATCTCGGACACTACTATGGCTACACCTTC.

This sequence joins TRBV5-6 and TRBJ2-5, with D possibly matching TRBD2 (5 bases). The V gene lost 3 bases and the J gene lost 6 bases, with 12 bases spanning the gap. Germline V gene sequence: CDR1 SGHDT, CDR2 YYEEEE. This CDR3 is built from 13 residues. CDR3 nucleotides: TGTGCCAGCAGCTACGAGGACGGGAAGACCCAGTACTTC. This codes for CASSYEDGKTQYF. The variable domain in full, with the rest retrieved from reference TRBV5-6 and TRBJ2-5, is DAGVTQSPTHLIKTRGQQVTLRCSPKSGHDTVSWYQQALGQGPQFIFQYYEEEERQRGNFPDRFSGHQFPNYSSELNVNALLLGDSALYLCASSYEDGKTQYFGPGTRLLVL.

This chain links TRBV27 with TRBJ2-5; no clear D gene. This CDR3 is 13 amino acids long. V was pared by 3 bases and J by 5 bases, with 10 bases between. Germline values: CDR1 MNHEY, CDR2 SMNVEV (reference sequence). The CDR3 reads CASSFDKGETQYF. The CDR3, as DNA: TGTGCCAGCAGTTTCGATAAGGGCGAGACCCAGTACTTC.

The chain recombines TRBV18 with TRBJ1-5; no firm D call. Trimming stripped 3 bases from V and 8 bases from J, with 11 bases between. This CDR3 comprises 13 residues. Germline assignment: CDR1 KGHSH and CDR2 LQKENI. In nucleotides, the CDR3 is TGTGCCAGCTCACCCTTCGCCGGTGAGCCCCAGCATTTT. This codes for CASSPFAGEPQHF.

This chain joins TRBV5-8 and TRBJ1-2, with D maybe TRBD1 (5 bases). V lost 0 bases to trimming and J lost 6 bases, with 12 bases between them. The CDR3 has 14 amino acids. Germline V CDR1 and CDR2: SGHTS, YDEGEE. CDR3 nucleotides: TGTGCCAGCAGCTTGGCGGCAGGGAGTCATGGCTACACCTTC. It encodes CASSLAAGSHGYTF.

DNA of the CDR3: TGTGCCAGCAGCCTCCAATCGACAGGGCTACGCTCTGGAAACACCATATATTTT. Encoded protein: CASSLQSTGLRSGNTIYF. The V gene is TRBV7-9, the J gene TRBJ1-3; 7 bases are shared with TRBD1. Germline CDR1 reads SEHNR; CDR2 reads FQNEAQ (reference sequence). The CDR3 length is 18 residues. Germline trimming cut 5 bases from V and 0 bases from J; bases unmatched to any gene: 13.

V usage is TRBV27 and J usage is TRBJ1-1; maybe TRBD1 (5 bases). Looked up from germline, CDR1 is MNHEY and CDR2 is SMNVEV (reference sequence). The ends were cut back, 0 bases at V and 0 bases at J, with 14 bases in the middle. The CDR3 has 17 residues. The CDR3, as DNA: TGTGCCAGCAGTTTATCGGCCAGGGTATGGATGAACACTGAAGCTTTCTTT. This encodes CASSLSARVWMNTEAFF.

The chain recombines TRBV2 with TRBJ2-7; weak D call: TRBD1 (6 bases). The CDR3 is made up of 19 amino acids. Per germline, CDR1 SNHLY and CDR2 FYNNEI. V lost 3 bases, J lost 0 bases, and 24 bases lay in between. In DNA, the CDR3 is TGTGCCAGCAGTGATCCCACAACAGGGCGAGCCTTGAGCTCCTACGAGCAGTACTTC. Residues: CASSDPTTGRALSSYEQYF.

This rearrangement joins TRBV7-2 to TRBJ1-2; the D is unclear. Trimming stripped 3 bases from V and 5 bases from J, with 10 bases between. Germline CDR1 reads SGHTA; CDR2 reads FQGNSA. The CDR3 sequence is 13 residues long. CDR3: CASSFLSGYGYTF. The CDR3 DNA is TGTGCCAGCAGCTTCTTATCGGGGTATGGCTACACCTTC.

The CDR3 DNA sequence: TGTGCCAGCAGCCAAGCCACCTACGAGCAGTACTTC. This translates into CASSQATYEQYF. The rearrangement uses TRBV3-1 (or the pseudogene TRBV3-2) and TRBJ2-7; D gene uncertain. Per the germline V gene, CDR1 is LGHDT and CDR2 is YNNKEL (reference sequence). V dropped 1 base and J dropped 2 bases, with 3 bases sitting between them. This CDR3 comprises 12 residues.

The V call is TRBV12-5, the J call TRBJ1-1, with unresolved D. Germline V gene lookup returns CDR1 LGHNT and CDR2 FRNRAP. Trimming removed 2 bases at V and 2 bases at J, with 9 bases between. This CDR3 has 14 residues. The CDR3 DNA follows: TGTGCTAGTGGTTTGAGAACAGACAACACTGAAGCTTTCTTT. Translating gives CASGLRTDNTEAFF.

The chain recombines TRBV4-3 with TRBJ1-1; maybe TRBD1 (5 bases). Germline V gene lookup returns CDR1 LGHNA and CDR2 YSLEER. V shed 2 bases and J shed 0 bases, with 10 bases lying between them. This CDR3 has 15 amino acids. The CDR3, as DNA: TGCGCCAGCAGCCAACTGACAGAATTGAACACTGAAGCTTTCTTT. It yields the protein CASSQLTELNTEAFF.

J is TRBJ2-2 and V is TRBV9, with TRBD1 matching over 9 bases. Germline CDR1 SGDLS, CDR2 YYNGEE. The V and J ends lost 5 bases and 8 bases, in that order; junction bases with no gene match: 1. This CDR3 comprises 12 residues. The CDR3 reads CASRQGAGELFF. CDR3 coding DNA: TGTGCCAGCAGACAGGGGGCGGGGGAGCTGTTTTTT.

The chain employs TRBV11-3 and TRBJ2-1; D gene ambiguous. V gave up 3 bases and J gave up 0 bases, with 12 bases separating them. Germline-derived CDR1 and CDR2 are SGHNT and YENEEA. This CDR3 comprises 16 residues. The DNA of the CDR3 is TGTGCCAGCAGCTTGGGCCCATCGAGCTCCTACAATGAGCAGTTCTTC. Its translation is CASSLGPSSSYNEQFF.

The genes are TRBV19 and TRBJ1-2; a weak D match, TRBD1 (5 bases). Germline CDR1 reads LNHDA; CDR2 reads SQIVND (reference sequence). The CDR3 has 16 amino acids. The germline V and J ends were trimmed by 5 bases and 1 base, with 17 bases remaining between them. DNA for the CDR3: TGTGCCAGTAGTTCTCCCCAGGGCCGGATTAACTATGGCTACACCTTC. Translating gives CASSSPQGRINYGYTF. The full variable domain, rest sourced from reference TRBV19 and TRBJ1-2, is DGGITQSPKYLFRKEGQNVTLSCEQNLNHDAMYWYRQDPGQGLRLIYYSQIVNDFQKGDIAEGYSVSREKKESFPLTVTSAQKNPTAFYLCASSSPQGRINYGYTFGSGTRLTVV.

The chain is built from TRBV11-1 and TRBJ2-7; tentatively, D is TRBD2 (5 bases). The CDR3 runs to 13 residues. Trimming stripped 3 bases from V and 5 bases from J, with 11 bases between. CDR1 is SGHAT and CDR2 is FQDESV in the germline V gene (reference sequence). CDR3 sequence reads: CASSFQVGNEQYF. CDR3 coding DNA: TGTGCCAGCAGCTTCCAAGTCGGGAACGAGCAGTACTTC.

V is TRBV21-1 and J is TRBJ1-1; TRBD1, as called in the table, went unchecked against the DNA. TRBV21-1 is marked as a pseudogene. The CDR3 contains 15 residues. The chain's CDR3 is CASSTTGKLDTEAFF. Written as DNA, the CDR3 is TGTGCCAGCAGCACCACAGGGAAATTGGACACTGAAGCTTTCTTT.

The CDR3 region is CASSLGKTDTQYF. The CDR3 nucleotides are TGTGCCAGCAGCTTGGGTAAGACAGATACGCAGTATTTT. This sequence joins TRBV5-6 and TRBJ2-3, with D uncertain. V lost 0 bases and J lost 3, with 5 bases in between. The CDR3 contains 13 residues. Germline CDR1 SGHDT, CDR2 YYEEEE. The full variable domain, rest sourced from reference TRBV5-6 and TRBJ2-3, is DAGVTQSPTHLIKTRGQQVTLRCSPKSGHDTVSWYQQALGQGPQFIFQYYEEEERQRGNFPDRFSGHQFPNYSSELNVNALLLGDSALYLCASSLGKTDTQYFGPGTRLTVL.

As DNA, the CDR3 is TGTGCCAGCAGTTACTTCGGACGGGTTTCGGAGCAGTACTTC. Translation: CASSYFGRVSEQYF. The rearrangement uses TRBV6-2 or TRBV6-3 and TRBJ2-7; D is unresolved. Germline loops: CDR1 MNHEY, CDR2 SVGEGT. This CDR3 region has 14 residues. Trimming left V 1 base short and J 7 bases short, with 14 bases between.